These 29 T cell receptor beta chains were sequenced from one sample in a study of radiotherapy plus CTLA-4 blockade in lung cancer. The repertoire was sequenced with immunoSEQ multiplex PCR; TCRdb's copy has only in-frame clones and lacks some. Of tens of thousands of clones listed, 83% are singletons. Here the sequenced sample was peripheral blood, taken from a patient treated with radiotherapy plus ipilimumab. These TCRs come from a human donor with non-small cell lung cancer who had stable disease on radiotherapy plus ipilimumab.

This chain joins TRBV7-9 and TRBJ1-4; D is perhaps TRBD1 (5 bases). Germline CDR1 reads SEHNR; CDR2 reads FQNEAQ (reference sequence). This CDR3 comprises 15 residues. Trimming took 1 base from V and 3 from J, leaving 9 bases between them. The CDR3 sequence is CASSLGQGANEKLFF. The CDR3 DNA reads TGTGCCAGCAGCTTAGGGCAAGGGGCTAATGAAAAACTGTTTTTT.

The chain uses TRBV19 and TRBJ1-2; no definite D call. CDR1 is LNHDA, CDR2 SQIVND, per germline (reference sequence). This CDR3 comprises 16 residues. Trimming pared 0 bases from V and 2 bases from J, leaving 13 bases between. Here the CDR3 reads CASSIDRVLTNYGYTF. The DNA of the CDR3 is TGTGCCAGTAGTATAGATCGGGTTTTAACCAACTATGGCTACACCTTC.

This rearrangement joins TRBV20-1 to TRBJ2-7; unclear D gene. This CDR3 spans 10 amino acids. Germline V gene sequence: CDR1 DFQATT, CDR2 SNEGSKA (reference sequence). The V end was cut by 1 base, the J end by 7 bases, with 5 bases between. In nucleotides, the CDR3 is TGCAGTGCTAGAGTGCAGGAGCAGTACTTC. This translates into CSARVQEQYF.

This chain uses TRBV7-3 with TRBJ2-3; 14 bases line up with TRBD2. Germline V lookup: CDR1 SGHTA, CDR2 FQGTGA. The CDR3 is 18 amino acids. Trimming at V came to 0 bases and at J to 5 bases, leaving 7 bases not matched to a gene. CDR3 amino acids: CASSLTALGLAGVDTQYF. In DNA form, the CDR3 reads TGTGCCAGCAGCTTAACAGCCCTGGGACTAGCGGGAGTAGATACGCAGTATTTT.

This clone has just one count. V usage is TRBV5-6 and J usage is TRBJ2-2, with 8 positions matching TRBD2. There are 17 residues in the CDR3. Germline V gene sequence: CDR1 SGHDT, CDR2 YYEEEE. Trimming at V came to 0 bases and at J to 4 bases, leaving 8 bases not matched to a gene. CDR3 in DNA: TGTGCCAGCAGCTTGGATAACGGGAGGGTGAGCACCGGGGAGCTGTTTTTT. The encoded protein is CASSLDNGRVSTGELFF.

The genes are TRBV6-4 and TRBJ2-5, with 10 bases aligning to TRBD2. Trimming cost V 5 bases and J 5 bases; bases outside gene matches: 2. CDR1 and CDR2 (germline): MRHNA, SNTAGT. The CDR3 has 13 amino acids. CDR3 DNA sequence: TGTGCCAGCAGTCGACTAGCGGGCGAGACCCAGTACTTC. Protein: CASSRLAGETQYF.

This clone has only a few counts. The V and J genes are TRBV6-4 and TRBJ2-1, with 7 bases identical to TRBD2. The CDR3 is 15 residues long. The junction had 10 bases not matched to a gene; V was cut back by 5 bases and J by 6 bases. Germline loops: CDR1 MRHNA, CDR2 SNTAGT. CDR3 loop: CASSLSGGGGNEQFF. The CDR3 DNA is TGTGCCAGCAGTTTGAGCGGCGGGGGTGGCAATGAGCAGTTCTTC.

Concerning this clone itself: One junction end does not reproduce the germline sequence, and a read error may be involved. J is TRBJ2-2 and V is TRBV7-7, with unresolved D. The CDR3 length is 15 residues. Germline CDR1 and CDR2: SSHAT and FNYEAQ (reference sequence). The CDR3 protein is CASSLGNANTGELFF. The CDR3 nucleotides are TGTGCTAGCAGCCTCGGCAACGCGAACACCGGGGAGCTGTTTTTT.

The V gene is TRBV28, the J gene TRBJ1-2; 11 positions agree with TRBD1. V trimming: 1 base; J trimming: 7 bases; junction bases outside the gene matches: 5. The CDR3 loop spans 15 amino acids. The germline V gene encodes CDR1 MDHEN and CDR2 SYDVKM. The CDR3: CASSLFGQGASGYTF. Written as DNA, the CDR3 is TGTGCCAGCAGTTTATTCGGACAGGGGGCGAGTGGCTACACCTTC.

V gene TRBV28 combines with J gene TRBJ1-5; D unresolved. Trimming removed 7 bases at V and 3 bases at J, with 13 bases between. The germline gives CDR1 MDHEN, CDR2 SYDVKM. The CDR3 loop spans 14 amino acids. CDR3 sequence (DNA): TGTGCCAGCACATTGTCCGGACTCAATCAGCCCCAGCATTTT. This gives the protein CASTLSGLNQPQHF.

This chain uses TRBV6-5 with TRBJ2-3; D unclear. The germline V gene encodes CDR1 MNHEY and CDR2 SVGAGI. This CDR3 has 13 residues. Trimming pared 5 bases from V and 2 bases from J, leaving 8 bases between. CDR3 loop: CASSQELTDTQYF. Written as DNA, the CDR3 is TGTGCCAGCAGTCAGGAGCTCACAGATACGCAGTATTTT.

J is TRBJ2-1 and V is TRBV27; D unresolved. V lost 4 bases and J 3 bases, leaving 7 bases between the germline ends. There are 13 residues in the CDR3. Germline CDR1 and CDR2: MNHEY and SMNVEV (reference sequence). CDR3 loop: CASSSVLYNEQFF. CDR3 nucleotide sequence: TGTGCCAGCAGTTCTGTTCTCTACAATGAGCAGTTCTTC.

This sequence joins TRBV5-8 and TRBJ2-5, with D possibly being TRBD1 (7 bases). The length of the CDR3 is 15 residues. CDR1 SGHTS and CDR2 YDEGEE come from the germline V gene. V was cut by 4 bases and J by 4 bases, with 17 bases left in between. Here the CDR3 DNA reads TGTGCCAGCAGCCCCGCGGGACAGCGAACAGAGACCCAGTACTTC. Protein: CASSPAGQRTETQYF.

The gene calls are TRBV27 and TRBJ2-5; TRBD1 agrees at 10 bases. There are 15 residues in the CDR3. Germline CDR1 MNHEY, CDR2 SMNVEV (reference sequence). Trimming at V came to 7 bases and at J to 4 bases, leaving 9 bases not matched to a gene. CDR3 protein: CASKIVGTGVETQYF. The CDR3 bases are TGTGCCAGCAAGATCGTCGGGACAGGGGTAGAGACCCAGTACTTC.

The chain joins TRBV29-1 to TRBJ1-5; maybe TRBD1 (5 bases). The CDR3 covers 12 residues. Germline V gives CDR1 SQVTM, CDR2 ANQGSEA. V lost 6 bases, J lost 4 bases, and 10 bases lay in between. CDR3 DNA: TGCAGCGTCGGGGACCGAAATCAGCCCCAGCATTTT. Translating gives CSVGDRNQPQHF.

V gene TRBV27 combines with J gene TRBJ2-1; the D gene is possibly TRBD2 (6 bases). The CDR3 is made up of 14 amino acids. Germline V CDR1 and CDR2: MNHEY, SMNVEV (reference sequence). The V gene lost 7 bases and the J gene lost 2 bases, with 12 bases spanning the gap. The CDR3 sequence is CASKRGGAYNEQFF. Written as DNA, the CDR3 is TGTGCCAGCAAAAGAGGCGGGGCCTACAATGAGCAGTTCTTC.

The chain is built from TRBV9 and TRBJ1-2; D is undetermined. CDR3 length: 13 amino acids. Germline CDR1 reads SGDLS; CDR2 reads YYNGEE. The V end was cut by 0 bases, the J end by 8 bases, with 11 bases between. The CDR3 spells CASSVVEVGGYTF. CDR3 sequence (DNA): TGTGCCAGCAGCGTAGTGGAGGTTGGGGGCTACACCTTC.

The chain is built from TRBV7-7 and TRBJ2-5; D is ambiguous. Trimming left V 5 bases short and J 2 bases short, with 12 bases between. Germline V gene sequence: CDR1 SSHAT, CDR2 FNYEAQ (reference sequence). This CDR3 comprises 14 residues. DNA of the CDR3: TGTGCCAGCAGCCCCGGACCGGTTCAAGAGACCCAGTACTTC. Amino acid sequence: CASSPGPVQETQYF.

V gene TRBV27 combines with J gene TRBJ2-7, with 11 bases aligning to TRBD2. After removal of 4 bases from V and 4 bases from J, the junction contained 3 bases not matched to a gene. The CDR3 totals 14 residues. Germline CDR1 and CDR2: MNHEY and SMNVEV (reference sequence). CDR3 in amino acids: CASSYSGGAYEQYF. Written as DNA, the CDR3 is TGTGCCAGCAGTTATAGCGGGGGGGCGTACGAGCAGTACTTC.

V usage is TRBV5-6 and J usage is TRBJ1-2, with TRBD1 as a possible D gene (5 bases). The CDR3 is 14 residues long. Per the germline V gene, CDR1 is SGHDT and CDR2 is YYEEEE. The germline V and J ends were trimmed by 3 bases and 6 bases, with 15 bases remaining between them. The CDR3 DNA sequence: TGTGCCAGCAGCTCAGGTAGCCAGGGAAATGGCTACACCTTC. Translation: CASSSGSQGNGYTF. Filled out from reference TRBV5-6 and TRBJ1-2, the complete variable domain reads DAGVTQSPTHLIKTRGQQVTLRCSPKSGHDTVSWYQQALGQGPQFIFQYYEEEERQRGNFPDRFSGHQFPNYSSELNVNALLLGDSALYLCASSSGSQGNGYTFGSGTRLTVV.

The rearrangement uses TRBV5-6 and TRBJ2-5; 10 nucleotides match TRBD1. Trimming removed 5 bases from V and 5 bases from J; junction bases left unmatched: 12. CDR3 length: 16 amino acids. The V gene's germline CDR1 is SGHDT and CDR2 YYEEEE. Here the CDR3 DNA reads TGTGCCAGCAGGTCAACCGGGACAGGGGAGTTGGAGACCCAGTACTTC. The encoded protein is CASRSTGTGELETQYF.

The V gene is TRBV20-1, the J gene TRBJ2-5; D may be TRBD2 (6 bases). Deletions cut 6 bases from V and 6 bases from J, with 11 bases between. Germline CDR1 DFQATT, CDR2 SNEGSKA (reference sequence). The CDR3 sequence is 11 residues long. The CDR3 spells CSAETSKTQYF. CDR3 DNA sequence: TGCAGTGCGGAGACTAGTAAGACCCAGTACTTC.

The chain couples TRBV9 to TRBJ2-3; 9 bases align to TRBD1. This CDR3 is 15 amino acids long. Trimming took 5 bases from V and 3 from J; bases not matched to a gene: 7. Germline V gene sequence: CDR1 SGDLS, CDR2 YYNGEE. CDR3 bases: TGTGCCAGCAGGGGGGACAGGGAGGGGACAGATACGCAGTATTTT. It is translated as CASRGDREGTDTQYF.

This chain links TRBV28 with TRBJ1-2, with D maybe TRBD1 (5 bases). Trimming cost V 3 bases and J 4 bases, with 12 bases left between them. The length of the CDR3 is 14 residues. Per germline, CDR1 MDHEN and CDR2 SYDVKM. Here the CDR3 DNA reads TGTGCCAGCAGTTTGAGTACAGGAGTCTATGGCTACACCTTC. Translating it yields CASSLSTGVYGYTF.

V is TRBV29-1 and J is TRBJ2-5; perhaps TRBD2 as D (6 bases). Trimming pared 5 bases from V and 1 base from J, leaving 8 bases between. Germline lookup yields CDR1 SQVTM and CDR2 ANQGSEA. This CDR3 has 12 amino acids. This CDR3 is CSVTGVQETQYF. Here the CDR3 DNA reads TGCAGCGTTACGGGAGTCCAAGAGACCCAGTACTTC.

The CDR3 reads CASSQRPPPDEQYF. CDR3 DNA: TGCGCCAGCAGTCAGCGGCCCCCCCCGGACGAGCAGTACTTC. The chain links TRBV5-1 to TRBJ2-7; the D gene is possibly TRBD2 (5 bases). Per the germline V gene, CDR1 is SGHRS and CDR2 is YFSETQ. The CDR3 is 14 amino acids. V dropped 5 bases and J dropped 5 bases, with 17 bases sitting between them.

This chain uses TRBV4-2 with TRBJ1-3; possibly TRBD1 for D (5 bases). Trimming took 2 bases from V and 0 from J, leaving 11 bases between them. The CDR3 is 16 amino acids. Germline V gives CDR1 LGHNA, CDR2 YNFKEQ. The CDR3 loop reads CASSQQRGLSGNTIYF. The DNA of the CDR3 is TGTGCCAGCAGCCAACAAAGGGGACTCTCTGGAAACACCATATATTTT.

The chain recombines TRBV28 with TRBJ1-2; 7 positions agree with TRBD1. Per the germline V gene, CDR1 is MDHEN and CDR2 is SYDVKM. The CDR3 totals 17 residues. V shed 4 bases, J shed 4 bases, and the junction held 15 bases outside the gene matches. CDR3 region: CASSSLTGKRGGYGYTF. The CDR3 bases are TGTGCCAGCAGTTCCCTGACAGGGAAGAGGGGAGGCTATGGCTACACCTTC.

This clone turned up a few times. V is TRBV18 and J is TRBJ2-4; TRBD2 aligns across 9 bases. J lost 7 bases, V lost 2 bases, and 9 bases had no gene match. CDR1 is KGHSH, CDR2 LQKENI, per germline. This CDR3 spans 16 amino acids. The CDR3 reads CASSPSGGRAENIQYF. The CDR3 region has the DNA TGTGCCAGCTCACCATCCGGCGGGAGGGCCGAGAACATTCAGTACTTC.